Presented here are 14 T cell receptor beta chains from one specimen sequenced in a study of T cell responses to AZD1222 COVID-19 vaccine. TCRdb's table, derived via immunoSEQ multiplex PCR, lists solely in-frame clones and lacks some. The data show 90,000 to 110,000 clones, with about nine tenths seen just once and about 5% held by the top ten. Sequencing used peripheral blood, obtained on day 0 of AZD1222 vaccination. These receptors were taken from an adult in good health.

The chain has TRBV27 and TRBJ2-5; TRBD2 matches 16 bases. The J segment lost 5 bases and the V segment lost 4 bases, leaving 4 bases of the junction unmatched. Germline values: CDR1 MNHEY, CDR2 SMNVEV (reference sequence). The CDR3 totals 16 residues. CDR3 residues: CASSSGTSGGVETQYF. CDR3 nucleotides: TGTGCCAGCAGTTCCGGGACTAGCGGGGGGGTGGAGACCCAGTACTTC.

The V and J genes are TRBV4-1 and TRBJ2-4; D gene unclear. CDR3 size: 15 residues. Germline CDR1 is MGHRA and CDR2 is YSYEKL. The germline V and J ends were trimmed by 1 base and 0 bases, with 7 bases remaining between them. The CDR3 here is CASSQVGLAKNIQYF. In DNA form, the CDR3 reads TGCGCCAGCAGCCAAGTTGGCCTAGCCAAAAACATTCAGTACTTC.

The chain joins TRBV5-4 to TRBJ2-6; 10 bases align to TRBD2. The V segment lost 5 bases and the J segment 1 base; nucleotides outside the gene matches: 9. The CDR3 is 18 amino acids. The V gene's germline CDR1 is SGHNT and CDR2 YYREEE (reference sequence). The CDR3 nucleotides are TGTGCCAGCAGGGAGGGGAGTAGCGGGAGGTCTGGGGCCAACGTCCTGACTTTC. It translates to CASREGSSGRSGANVLTF.

The chain combines TRBV6-2 or TRBV6-3 with TRBJ2-2; 10 nucleotides align to TRBD2. The CDR3 is made up of 14 amino acids. The V and J ends lost 4 bases and 8 bases, in that order; junction bases with no gene match: 4. Germline V gene sequence: CDR1 MNHEY, CDR2 SVGEGT. The CDR3 loop is CASSFSGGNGELFF. In DNA form, the CDR3 reads TGTGCCAGCAGTTTTAGCGGGGGGAATGGGGAGCTGTTTTTT.

The gene calls are TRBV3-1 (or the pseudogene TRBV3-2) and TRBJ2-7, with D possibly TRBD2 on 5 matching bases. CDR1 LGHDT and CDR2 YNNKEL come from the germline V gene (reference sequence). The CDR3 is made up of 15 amino acids. V gave up 4 bases and J gave up 0 bases, with 13 bases separating them. The CDR3 reads CASSLGLSRSYEQYF. CDR3 coding DNA: TGTGCCAGCAGCCTCGGACTTTCGCGCTCCTACGAGCAGTACTTC.

The chain is built from TRBV5-6 and TRBJ1-5, with TRBD1 as a possible D gene (6 bases). There are 17 residues in the CDR3. The germline CDR1 and CDR2 sequences are SGHDT and YYEEEE. Trimming left V 1 base short and J 7 bases short, with 21 bases between. The chain's CDR3 is CASSLLGSGAPVQPQHF. DNA of the CDR3: TGTGCCAGCAGCTTGCTGGGGTCAGGGGCACCGGTCCAGCCCCAGCATTTT.

This chain connects TRBV3-1 (or the pseudogene TRBV3-2) to TRBJ2-5; 7 positions agree with TRBD1. The CDR3 is 13 amino acids. CDR1 is LGHDT, CDR2 YNNKEL, per germline (reference sequence). Germline trimming cut 0 bases from V and 9 bases from J; bases unmatched to any gene: 4. CDR3 loop: CASSQDRQGAQYF. CDR3 nucleotides: TGTGCCAGCAGCCAAGATCGCCAGGGGGCCCAGTACTTC.

The rearrangement links TRBV11-2 to TRBJ2-1, with D uncertain. Trimming took 0 bases from V and 0 from J, leaving 6 bases between them. The CDR3 contains 15 residues. In germline, CDR1 is SGHAT, CDR2 FQNNGV. CDR3 in amino acids: CASSLEIGSYNEQFF. The CDR3 bases are TGTGCCAGCAGCTTAGAAATCGGCTCCTACAATGAGCAGTTCTTC.

The gene calls are TRBV24-1 and TRBJ1-1, with D perhaps matching TRBD1 (6 bases). Germline V gene lookup returns CDR1 KGHDR and CDR2 SFDVKD. V was trimmed by 4 bases and J by 1 base, leaving 9 bases between them. The CDR3 totals 14 residues. Written as DNA, the CDR3 is TGTGCCACCAGTGACATGGGACAGAACACTGAAGCTTTCTTT. Residues: CATSDMGQNTEAFF.

The rearrangement joins TRBV11-2 to TRBJ2-3; D may correspond to TRBD1 or TRBD2 (6 bases each). The CDR3 is 15 amino acids. Germline loops: CDR1 SGHAT, CDR2 FQNNGV. V shed 1 base and J shed 3 bases, with 11 bases lying between them. Written as DNA, the CDR3 is TGTGCCAGCAGCTTAGGGGGGGCCAGTACAGATACGCAGTATTTT. Translating it yields CASSLGGASTDTQYF.

This clone was detected only a few times. The genes are TRBV28 and TRBJ2-5; TRBD1 is a possible D gene (6 bases). The CDR3 loop spans 15 amino acids. The germline V gene has CDR1 MDHEN and CDR2 SYDVKM. The V end was cut by 4 bases, the J end by 1 base, with 13 bases between. The CDR3 loop reads CASSSLRGFQETQYF. As DNA, the CDR3 is TGTGCCAGCAGTTCCCTCAGGGGATTCCAAGAGACCCAGTACTTC.

This chain joins TRBV29-1 and TRBJ1-1; D not certain. The germline V gene has CDR1 SQVTM and CDR2 ANQGSEA. This CDR3 has 12 amino acids. V was trimmed by 7 bases and J by 4 bases, leaving 13 bases between them. The chain's CDR3 is CSAGRGGTEAFF. In nucleotides, the CDR3 is TGCAGCGCCGGTCGGGGTGGCACTGAAGCTTTCTTT.

The chain recombines TRBV30 with TRBJ2-7; no definite D call. Trimming took 3 bases from V and 7 from J, leaving 16 bases between them. The CDR3 is made up of 13 amino acids. The germline gives CDR1 GTSNPN, CDR2 SVGIG (reference sequence). CDR3 sequence reads: CAWSPKAGSEQYF. The CDR3 nucleotides read TGTGCCTGGAGCCCCAAGGCCGGTTCAGAGCAGTACTTC.

The rearrangement links TRBV19 to TRBJ1-2; D perhaps matches TRBD1 (5 bases). This CDR3 is 13 amino acids long. The V gene lost 7 bases and the J gene lost 5 bases, with 14 bases spanning the gap. The germline V gene encodes CDR1 LNHDA and CDR2 SQIVND (reference sequence). The CDR3 spells CASKSGGAYGYTF. The DNA of the CDR3 is TGTGCCAGTAAGAGCGGCGGGGCTTATGGCTACACCTTC.